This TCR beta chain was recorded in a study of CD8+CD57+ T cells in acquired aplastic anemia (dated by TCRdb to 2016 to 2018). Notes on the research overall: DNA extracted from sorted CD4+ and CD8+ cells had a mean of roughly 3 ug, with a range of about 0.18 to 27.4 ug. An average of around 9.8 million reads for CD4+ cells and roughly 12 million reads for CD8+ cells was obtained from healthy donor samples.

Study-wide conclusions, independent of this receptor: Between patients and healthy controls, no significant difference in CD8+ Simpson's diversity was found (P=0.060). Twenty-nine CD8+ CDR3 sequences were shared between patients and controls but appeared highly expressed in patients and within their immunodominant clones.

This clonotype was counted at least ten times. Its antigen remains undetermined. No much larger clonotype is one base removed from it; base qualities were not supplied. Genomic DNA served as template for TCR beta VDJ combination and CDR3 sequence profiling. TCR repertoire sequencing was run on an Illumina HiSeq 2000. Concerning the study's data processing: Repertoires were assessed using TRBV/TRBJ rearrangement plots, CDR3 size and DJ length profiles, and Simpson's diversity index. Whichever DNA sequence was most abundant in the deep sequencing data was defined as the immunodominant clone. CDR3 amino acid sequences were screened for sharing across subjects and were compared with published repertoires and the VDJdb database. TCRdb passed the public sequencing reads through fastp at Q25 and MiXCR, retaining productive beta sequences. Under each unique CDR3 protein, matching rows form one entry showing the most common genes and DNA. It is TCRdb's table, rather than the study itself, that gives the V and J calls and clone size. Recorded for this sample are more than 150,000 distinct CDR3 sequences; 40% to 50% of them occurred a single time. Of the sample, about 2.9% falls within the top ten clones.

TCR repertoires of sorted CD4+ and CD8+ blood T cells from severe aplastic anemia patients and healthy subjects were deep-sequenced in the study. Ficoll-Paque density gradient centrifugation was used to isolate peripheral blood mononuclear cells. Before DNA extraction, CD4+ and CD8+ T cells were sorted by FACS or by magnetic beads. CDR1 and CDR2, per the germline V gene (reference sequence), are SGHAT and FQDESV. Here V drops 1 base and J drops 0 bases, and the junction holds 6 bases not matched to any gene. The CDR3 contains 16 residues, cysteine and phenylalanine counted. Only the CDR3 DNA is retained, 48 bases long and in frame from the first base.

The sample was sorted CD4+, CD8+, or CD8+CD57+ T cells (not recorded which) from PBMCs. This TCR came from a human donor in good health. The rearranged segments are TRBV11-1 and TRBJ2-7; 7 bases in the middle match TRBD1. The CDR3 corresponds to CASSLEGTVSSYEQYF. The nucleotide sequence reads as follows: TGTGCCAGCAGCTTAGAAGGGACAGTTTCCTCCTACGAGCAGTACTTC. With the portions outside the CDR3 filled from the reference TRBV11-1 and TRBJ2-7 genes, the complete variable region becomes EAEVAQSPRYKITEKSQAVAFWCDPISGHATLYWYRQILGQGPELLVQFQDESVVDDSQLPKDRFSAERLKGVDSTLKIQPAELGDSAMYLCASSLEGTVSSYEQYFGPGTRLTVT.